The 29 T cell receptor beta chains given below trace back to one sample, sequenced in a study of vaccination and CD4 T cells after COVID-19. Sequencing of the DNA from cultured CD4+ T cells was carried out with the Oncomine TCR Beta short-read assay. One entry per CDR3 protein, called by TCRdb with MiXCR from the PCR reads. The table lists 7,500 to 10,000 distinct CDR3 sequences, about 48% of them singletons. These receptors' antigens are unknown. The sample's treatment: approximately 11-day PBMC culture with coronavirus spike peptide pools or control peptides (ViraFEST assay). Sequences were obtained from CD4+ T cells from blood, cultured in vitro. The source of these receptors is a human donor who had recovered from COVID-19.

This clonotype was seen more than once but under ten times. The J gene is TRBJ2-3, the V gene TRBV20-1, with 11 positions matching TRBD2. Looked up from germline, CDR1 is DFQATT and CDR2 is SNEGSKA (reference sequence). This CDR3 contains 16 residues. V shed 2 bases and J 0 bases; nucleotides not matched to a gene: 4. In DNA form, the CDR3 reads TGCAGTGCTAGACCTAGCGGGGGGACTAGCACAGATACGCAGTATTTT. Amino acid sequence: CSARPSGGTSTDTQYF.

Only a few counts were recorded for this clonotype. This rearrangement joins TRBV19 to TRBJ1-6, with D uncertain. Trimming stripped 3 bases from V and 7 bases from J, with 4 bases between. Germline V gene lookup returns CDR1 LNHDA and CDR2 SQIVND (reference sequence). The CDR3 is made up of 12 amino acids. The CDR3 DNA is TGTGCCAGTAGTATGGGGAATTCACCCCTCCACTTT. Translation gives CASSMGNSPLHF.

By share, this clonotype ranks as medium-sized. V usage is TRBV7-2 and J usage is TRBJ1-5; D may be TRBD1 (5 bases). CDR3 size: 13 residues. V was trimmed by 4 bases and J by 5 bases, leaving 9 bases between them. Germline CDR1 is SGHTA and CDR2 is FQGNSA. CDR3 loop: CASSSRGDQPQHF. In nucleotides, the CDR3 is TGTGCCAGCAGCTCCCGGGGGGATCAGCCCCAGCATTTT.

The chain couples TRBV6-5 to TRBJ1-1; D unresolved. Trimming removed 4 bases at V and 0 bases at J, with 6 bases between. This CDR3 is 13 amino acids long. Germline assignment: CDR1 MNHEY and CDR2 SVGAGI. The CDR3 protein is CASSSPMNTEAFF. CDR3 nucleotide sequence: TGTGCCAGCAGTTCCCCGATGAACACTGAAGCTTTCTTT.

This chain links TRBV2 with TRBJ1-5, with D uncertain. The CDR3 has 12 residues. Germline loops: CDR1 SNHLY, CDR2 FYNNEI. With 5 bases removed from V and 2 bases from J, the gap between germline ends came to 4 bases. The CDR3 region is CASSKGNQPQHF. The CDR3 region has the DNA TGTGCCAGCAGTAAGGGCAATCAGCCCCAGCATTTT.

The gene calls are TRBV11-3 and TRBJ1-1; 7 bases agree with TRBD1. CDR1 is SGHNT and CDR2 is YENEEA in the germline V gene. CDR3 size: 12 residues. V dropped 3 bases and J dropped 10; count of bases not matched to a gene: 5. In DNA, the CDR3 is TGTGCCAGCAGCTTGGGACAGTATTCAGCTTTCTTT. Translated, it gives CASSLGQYSAFF.

The table lists this clonotype with a count of one. The chain is built from TRBV2 and TRBJ2-3, with 7 nucleotides matching TRBD2. The J segment lost 4 bases and the V segment lost 1 base, leaving 2 bases of the junction unmatched. The CDR3 totals 14 residues. Germline V gene data show CDR1 as SNHLY and CDR2 as FYNNEI. The CDR3 loop is CASSEERGADTQYF. CDR3 DNA: TGTGCCAGCAGTGAAGAGCGGGGTGCAGATACGCAGTATTTT. Variable domain in full (rest from reference TRBV2 and TRBJ2-3): EPEVTQTPSHQVTQMGQEVILRCVPISNHLYFYWYRQILGQKVEFLVSFYNNEISEKSEIFDDQFSVERPDGSNFTLKIRSTKLEDSAMYFCASSEERGADTQYFGPGTRLTVL.

The CDR3 DNA reads as TGTGCCATCAGACTAGCGGGAGAAGAGACCCAGTACTTC. Residues: CAIRLAGEETQYF. The chain employs TRBV10-3 and TRBJ2-5, with 11 bases that match TRBD2. V lost 6 bases and J lost 3; bases outside the gene matches: 0. This CDR3 has 13 residues. The germline gives CDR1 ENHRY, CDR2 SYGVKD.

This clonotype was picked up one time. The V call is TRBV20-1, the J call TRBJ2-2, with 7 bases aligning to TRBD2. The CDR3 is made up of 15 amino acids. V lost 6 bases to trimming and J lost 1 base; unmatched junction nucleotides: 8. Germline CDR1 and CDR2: DFQATT and SNEGSKA (reference sequence). The CDR3 DNA follows: TGCAGTGCGCCACGGGGGGTTCGGAACACCGGGGAGCTGTTTTTT. The encoded protein is CSAPRGVRNTGELFF.

This clonotype was counted only a few times. The chain uses TRBV4-1 and TRBJ2-3; 11 nucleotides match TRBD2. CDR3 size: 21 residues. The germline gives CDR1 MGHRA, CDR2 YSYEKL. J gave up 1 base and V 1 base, and 16 bases lay outside the gene matches. The CDR3 region has the DNA TGCGCCAGCAGCCAAGTACTAAAAGTAGCGGGGGGGCCCCCGGGCACAGATACGCAGTATTTT. It is translated as CASSQVLKVAGGPPGTDTQYF.

The chain uses TRBV2 and TRBJ2-7; the D gene could be TRBD1 or TRBD2 (5 bases each). V shed 6 bases and J shed 3 bases, with 6 bases lying between them. CDR1 and CDR2 (germline): SNHLY, FYNNEI. CDR3 size: 11 residues. CDR3 sequence: CASRGVYEQYF. DNA for the CDR3: TGTGCCAGCAGGGGGGTCTACGAGCAGTACTTC.

Only a few counts were recorded for this clonotype. V is TRBV21-1 and J is TRBJ2-7; no check of the table's D call, TRBD1, against the DNA was made. TRBV21-1 is a recognized pseudogene. This CDR3 comprises 18 residues. CDR3 bases: TGTGCCAGCAGCAAAGTCGGCAGCCGACCATTACCCCTCTACGAGCAGTACTTC. Its translation: CASSKVGSRPLPLYEQYF.

The rearrangement links TRBV19 to TRBJ1-5, with 8 bases aligning to TRBD1. The CDR3 contains 13 residues. Germline V CDR1 and CDR2: LNHDA, SQIVND (reference sequence). J lost 3 bases, V lost 9 bases, and 4 bases had no gene match. This CDR3 is CASRQGNNQPQHF. The CDR3 DNA sequence: TGTGCCAGCAGACAGGGGAACAATCAGCCCCAGCATTTT.

The CDR3 DNA sequence: TGTGCCACCAGTGATGCACAGGGGGCCGGGCGAGGTAACTATGGCTACACCTTC. Encoded protein: CATSDAQGAGRGNYGYTF. The rearrangement uses TRBV24-1 and TRBJ1-2, with 9 positions matching TRBD1. The trim removed 3 bases at V and 1 base at J, leaving 11 bases unmatched. Germline V gene sequence: CDR1 KGHDR, CDR2 SFDVKD. This CDR3 contains 18 residues.

The chain employs TRBV6-1 and TRBJ1-3; TRBD1 matches at 7 bases. Germline-derived CDR1 and CDR2 are MNHNS and SASEGT. CDR3 length: 14 residues. V lost 6 bases, J lost 0 bases, and 2 bases stayed unmatched. CDR3 sequence (DNA): TGTGCCAGCAGCCGGGACAGCTCTGGAAACACCATATATTTT. This encodes CASSRDSSGNTIYF.

Written as DNA, the CDR3 is TGTGCCAGCAGCCAAGGGACAGGGAACACTGAAGCTTTCTTT. Residues: CASSQGTGNTEAFF. The rearrangement joins TRBV6-1 to TRBJ1-1; 8 positions agree with TRBD1. V gave up 6 bases and J gave up 1 base; unmatched junction bases: 4. The CDR3 contains 14 residues. Germline V gives CDR1 MNHNS, CDR2 SASEGT.

This chain joins TRBV11-3 and TRBJ1-2; TRBD1 might be the D (5 bases). Germline V CDR1 and CDR2: SGHNT, YENEEA. V was shortened by 4 bases and J by 7 bases, with 13 bases between the two germline ends. CDR3 length equals 13 residues. Written as DNA, the CDR3 is TGTGCCAGCAGCTCCCTCAGGGAGGCTGGCTACACCTTC. Amino acid sequence: CASSSLREAGYTF. The whole variable domain, remainder taken from reference TRBV11-3 and TRBJ1-2, is EAGVVQSPRYKIIEKKQPVAFWCNPISGHNTLYWYLQNLGQGPELLIRYENEEAVDDSQLPKDRFSAERLKGVDSTLKIQPAELGDSAVYLCASSSLREAGYTFGSGTRLTVV.

This clonotype has only a few counts. The chain uses TRBV6-5 and TRBJ2-7; 12 nucleotides agree with TRBD1. CDR3 size: 15 residues. Germline V gene sequence: CDR1 MNHEY, CDR2 SVGAGI. With V trimmed by 4 bases and J by 10 bases, 11 bases remained unmatched. The CDR3, as DNA: TGTGCCAGCAGTTCCGGGGACAGGGGGCGCAAGATCCAGTACTTC. Its protein is CASSSGDRGRKIQYF.

This chain connects TRBV28 to TRBJ2-3, with D unresolved. V was cut by 6 bases and J by 2 bases, with 15 bases left in between. From germline, CDR1 is MDHEN and CDR2 SYDVKM. There are 15 residues in the CDR3. DNA of the CDR3: TGTGCCAGCAGCCACTTCATTGTTAACACAGATACGCAGTATTTT. Its translation is CASSHFIVNTDTQYF.

Here the CDR3 reads CASRLSGEEKLFF. The CDR3 DNA reads as TGTGCCAGCAGGCTCTCGGGGGAGGAAAAACTGTTTTTT. The rearrangement joins TRBV6-2 or TRBV6-3 to TRBJ1-4; D may be TRBD1 (5 bases). The CDR3 consists of 13 residues. The germline V gene encodes CDR1 MNHEY and CDR2 SVGEGT. Trimming stripped 6 bases from V and 8 bases from J, with 13 bases between.

The table lists this clonotype with a few counts. J is TRBJ1-2 and V is TRBV5-6, with 9 bases fitting TRBD1. There are 13 residues in the CDR3. V lost 5 bases to trimming and J lost 5 bases; unmatched junction nucleotides: 4. Germline-derived CDR1 and CDR2 are SGHDT and YYEEEE. CDR3 region: CASRGQGPYGYTF. The CDR3 region has the DNA TGTGCCAGCAGGGGACAGGGCCCGTATGGCTACACCTTC. The full variable domain, its missing parts supplied by reference TRBV5-6 and TRBJ1-2, is DAGVTQSPTHLIKTRGQQVTLRCSPKSGHDTVSWYQQALGQGPQFIFQYYEEEERQRGNFPDRFSGHQFPNYSSELNVNALLLGDSALYLCASRGQGPYGYTFGSGTRLTVV.

The gene calls are TRBV21-1 and TRBJ2-7; the table's D call, TRBD1, was not checked against the DNA. TRBV21-1 is a pseudogene locus. The length of the CDR3 is 16 residues. This CDR3 is CASSKWGQGLSYEQYF. Here the CDR3 DNA reads TGTGCCAGCAGCAAATGGGGACAGGGTTTGTCCTACGAGCAGTACTTC.

This clonotype occurred a few times. This chain joins TRBV2 and TRBJ2-2; perhaps TRBD2 as D (6 bases). Germline V lookup: CDR1 SNHLY, CDR2 FYNNEI. V shed 6 bases and J shed 4 bases, with 12 bases lying between them. This CDR3 is built from 14 residues. This CDR3 is CASSSVGGTGELFF. DNA of the CDR3: TGTGCCAGCAGCTCCGTCGGGGGCACCGGGGAGCTGTTTTTT.

About this clonotype: One base away lies a much larger clone, so this may be a sequencing read error. The chain links TRBV6-5 to TRBJ1-6, with D possibly TRBD1 on 5 matching bases. Germline CDR1 and CDR2: MNHEY and SVGAGI. The CDR3 extends over 18 amino acids. The CDR3 sequence is CVSSSLPNGGLHNSPLHF. The CDR3 coding sequence is TGTGTCAGCAGTTCCCTACCAAACGGGGGACTCCATAATTCACCCCTCCACTTT.

The V call is TRBV10-1, the J call TRBJ2-1; D is perhaps TRBD2 (6 bases). V dropped 2 bases and J dropped 1 base, with 15 bases sitting between them. The germline V gene has CDR1 WNHNN and CDR2 SYGVQD (reference sequence). There are 17 residues in the CDR3. In DNA form, the CDR3 reads TGCGCCAGCAGTGAGCTGGGACTTGACCCTTCCTACAATGAGCAGTTCTTC. It translates to CASSELGLDPSYNEQFF.

The chain carries TRBV19 and TRBJ2-5, with 10 positions matching TRBD1. The CDR3 consists of 16 residues. V shed 2 bases, J shed 4 bases, and the junction held 7 bases outside the gene matches. Per germline, CDR1 LNHDA and CDR2 SQIVND (reference sequence). The CDR3 coding sequence is TGTGCCAGTAGTATAAGGCGGACAGGGGGGGGAGAGACCCAGTACTTC. Protein product: CASSIRRTGGGETQYF.

The sample holds one count of this clonotype. This rearrangement joins TRBV6-1 to TRBJ1-4, with a possible D match to TRBD1 (5 bases). In germline, CDR1 is MNHNS, CDR2 SASEGT. V lost 6 bases to trimming and J lost 8 bases, with 16 bases between them. The CDR3 contains 14 residues. The CDR3 reads CASRSQGIREKLFF. DNA of the CDR3: TGTGCCAGCAGATCTCAGGGAATAAGGGAAAAACTGTTTTTT.

In this sample, this clonotype turned up a few times. V is TRBV11-2 and J is TRBJ1-2, with D perhaps TRBD1 (6 bases). The CDR3 spans 14 residues. Trimming pared 2 bases from V and 8 bases from J, leaving 15 bases between. CDR1 and CDR2 (germline): SGHAT, FQNNGV. The CDR3 nucleotides read TGTGCCAGCAGCTTACTCCTACAGGGTGGCGGCTACACCTTC. This gives the protein CASSLLLQGGGYTF.

The CDR3 region has the DNA TGTGCCAGCAGTTACTCTAGACAGGGAACCTACGAGCAGTACTTC. It specifies CASSYSRQGTYEQYF. The rearrangement joins TRBV6-5 to TRBJ2-7, with 7 positions matching TRBD1. The CDR3 runs to 15 residues. From germline, CDR1 is MNHEY and CDR2 SVGAGI. The J segment lost 2 bases and the V segment lost 0 bases, leaving 4 bases of the junction unmatched.